This note documents a single TCR beta chain sequence. In its sample, this clone was seen once. The antigen it binds to is not known. Sequence at one end of the junction differs from germline and may be a read error. This specimen comes from a study of blood T cell repertoires in COVID-19 (dated by TCRdb to 2019 to 2021). For context, the study as a whole: Samples covering the acute and convalescent phases of COVID-19 were provided by collaborators in the United States, Italy and Spain. The prospective study material was composed of cDNA or gDNA derived from T cells, B-cell-depleted T cells, or PBMCs. Deeply sampled blood TCRbeta repertoires from subjects exposed to, actively infected with, or recovered from COVID-19 were included in the dataset. The repertoires were made available in a free public database intended to serve as a resource for research on the immune response to SARS-CoV-2. The samples were drawn from two sources: the first 160 participants of the ongoing ImmuneRACE study, and over 1,000 subjects contributed by 6 global collaborators. Sample metadata almost always included a de-identified subject ID, COVID-19 status, age in years and sex. Where available, HLA class I and class II types were obtained from metadata supplied by the sample provider rather than from assay-based typing. The full study reports these points: The amount of clinical and demographic metadata varied by source and participant and was provided uncurated.

There are 14 amino acids in the CDR3, from cysteine to phenylalanine inclusive. The read is trimmed to its CDR3 DNA, 42 bases read in frame from base 1. The CDR1 and CDR2 encoded by the germline V gene are SGHRS and YFSETQ. Each collaborating institution followed its own protocols to collect whole blood in K2EDTA tubes. For TCRbeta analysis, collaborators shipped samples as frozen whole blood, isolated PBMCs, or DNA extracted from either of those sample types. TCRbeta CDR3 regions were amplified from genomic DNA by means of the immunoSEQ Assay, a bias-controlled multiplex PCR. The authors processed their data as follows. Nucleated cell counts per sample were estimated from amplification of reference gene primers within the assay. Sequence reads were collapsed and filtered to measure the absolute abundance of every unique TCRbeta CDR3 rearrangement. For each sample, productive Simpson clonality was calculated by taking the square root of Simpson's diversity index across productive rearrangements. As stored in TCRdb, this immuneACCESS dataset retains in-frame rearrangements with V and J assigned. A fraction of the clones does not appear; measured against another copy, unresolved V genes explain less than half of the discrepancy, and the remainder lacks a known reason. For V, J and clone size, that table is used; D and trimming come from the DNA. The sample table lists over 100,000 clones, 91% of them with a count of one. The ten biggest clones cover 4% to 4.5% of the sample.

The origin of this receptor is a man younger than 35 with acute or convalescent COVID-19. The sequencing sample was made of peripheral blood. In this chain, TRBV5-1 is recombined with TRBJ1-1; the D segment could be TRBD1, given 6 matching bases. DNA sequence: TGCGCCAGCACCTTGGACAGTTTTCTCACTGAAGCTTTCTTT. Translated, it gives CASTLDSFLTEAFF.